These 22 T cell receptor beta chains originate from one sample sequenced in a study of long-term antiretroviral therapy in people with HIV. Researchers ran immunoSEQ v3.0 at survey level. The method was immunoSEQ multiplex PCR; TCRdb's version includes in-frame clones alone and lacks a portion of them. The table lists around 16,000 clones, about 95% of them singletons. The source was unsorted PBMCs, collected about 6 years after starting antiretroviral therapy. Receptor source: a woman in her 50s with HIV.

This clone has just one count. The V gene is TRBV5-1, the J gene TRBJ2-7; D could derive from TRBD1 or TRBD2 (5 bases each). V lost 6 bases to trimming and J lost 3 bases, with 13 bases between them. This CDR3 contains 13 residues. Germline V lookup: CDR1 SGHRS, CDR2 YFSETQ. CDR3 protein: CASMGEHYYEQYF. In DNA, the CDR3 is TGCGCCAGCATGGGGGAGCACTACTACGAGCAGTACTTC.

V usage is TRBV7-6 and J usage is TRBJ1-2; D not certain. This CDR3 has 12 residues. The ends were cut back, 1 base at V and 5 bases at J, with 5 bases in the middle. Germline CDR1 reads SGHVS; CDR2 reads FNYEAQ. This CDR3 reads CASSLEGYGYTF. Written as DNA, the CDR3 is TGTGCCAGCAGCTTAGAAGGTTATGGCTACACCTTC.

In its sample, this clone was seen once. The rearrangement links TRBV2 to TRBJ1-5; D is uncertain. The V gene lost 3 bases and the J gene lost 5 bases, with 17 bases spanning the gap. Germline assignment: CDR1 SNHLY and CDR2 FYNNEI. The CDR3 has 16 residues. CDR3 sequence (DNA): TGTGCCAGCAGTGAGGGCGGAGGCCGAGTCCATCAGCCCCAGCATTTT. It is translated as CASSEGGGRVHQPQHF.

The chain has TRBV4-3 and TRBJ1-2; tentatively, D is TRBD1 (5 bases). Trimming removed 1 base from V and 7 bases from J, with 13 bases in between. CDR1 LGHNA and CDR2 YSLEER come from the germline V gene. CDR3 length equals 14 residues. The CDR3 reads CASSQATQGSGYTF. DNA of the CDR3: TGCGCCAGCAGCCAAGCCACCCAGGGTTCTGGCTACACCTTC.

This CDR3 is CASSSGLAYDEQYF. The CDR3 region has the DNA TGTGCCAGCAGCTCGGGACTAGCGTACGACGAGCAGTACTTC. This chain joins TRBV7-9 and TRBJ2-7, with 10 bases that match TRBD2. Germline assignment: CDR1 SEHNR and CDR2 FQNEAQ (reference sequence). Unmatched junction bases numbered 5, after V lost 4 bases and J lost 5 bases. The CDR3 contains 14 residues.

The V gene is TRBV28, the J gene TRBJ1-5; 11 bases are a match to TRBD1. Germline values: CDR1 MDHEN, CDR2 SYDVKM. There are 15 residues in the CDR3. V lost 5 bases and J lost 6; bases outside the gene matches: 6. CDR3 sequence (DNA): TGTGCCAGCAGTGCCCGGACAGGGGGCGGTCAGCCCCAGCATTTT. It translates to CASSARTGGGQPQHF.

The J gene is TRBJ2-3, the V gene TRBV7-4; 7 bases map to TRBD2. CDR1 and CDR2 from the germline V gene are SGHVT and SQSDAQ. This CDR3 contains 16 residues. The J segment lost 1 base and the V segment lost 2 bases, leaving 6 bases of the junction unmatched. CDR3 nucleotides: TGTGCCAGCAGCTTAAGGGAGGGATGGGGCACAGATACGCAGTATTTT. This codes for CASSLREGWGTDTQYF.

The rearrangement links TRBV30 to TRBJ1-2; 9 bases align to TRBD1. V trimming: 2 bases; J trimming: 2 bases; junction bases outside the gene matches: 3. From germline, CDR1 is GTSNPN and CDR2 SVGIG (reference sequence). CDR3 length equals 14 residues. The CDR3: CAWSSTGGNYGYTF. CDR3 DNA sequence: TGTGCCTGGAGTTCGACAGGGGGAAACTATGGCTACACCTTC.

The chain couples TRBV29-1 to TRBJ2-1; TRBD1 matches at 7 bases. The germline V gene has CDR1 SQVTM and CDR2 ANQGSEA. The ends lost 7 bases at V and 2 bases at J; junction bases unmatched: 5. There are 13 residues in the CDR3. Here the CDR3 DNA reads TGCAGCGGGTCAGGGACAGCCTACAATGAGCAGTTCTTC. It translates to CSGSGTAYNEQFF.

The V gene is TRBV19, the J gene TRBJ1-3, with 7 nucleotides matching TRBD1. Per germline, CDR1 LNHDA and CDR2 SQIVND (reference sequence). This CDR3 spans 16 amino acids. The V and J ends lost 3 bases and 0 bases, in that order; junction bases with no gene match: 5. The CDR3: CASSIQGDSSGNTIYF. The CDR3 nucleotides are TGTGCCAGTAGTATTCAGGGGGATAGCTCTGGAAACACCATATATTTT.

The V and J genes are TRBV7-9 and TRBJ1-1, with D perhaps matching TRBD1 (6 bases). Germline V gives CDR1 SEHNR, CDR2 FQNEAQ (reference sequence). Between the trimmed V and J ends, which lost 5 bases and 1 base, there was a span of 14 bases. The CDR3 extends over 15 amino acids. The CDR3 nucleotides are TGTGCCAGCAGCCAGCAACAGGGAAGGAACACTGAAGCTTTCTTT. It yields the protein CASSQQQGRNTEAFF.

A few counts support this clone. The chain combines TRBV5-1 with TRBJ1-1, with no clear D. The CDR3 has 14 amino acids. Germline V gene lookup returns CDR1 SGHRS and CDR2 YFSETQ. The V end was cut by 4 bases, the J end by 5 bases, with 15 bases between. The CDR3 loop reads CASSLASGGTEAFF. In DNA form, the CDR3 reads TGCGCCAGCAGCCTTGCTTCAGGTGGGACTGAAGCTTTCTTT.

The genes are TRBV5-1 and TRBJ2-1, with TRBD2 matching over 9 bases. This CDR3 comprises 17 residues. V dropped 0 bases and J dropped 0; count of bases not matched to a gene: 4. Germline values: CDR1 SGHRS, CDR2 YFSETQ. Written as DNA, the CDR3 is TGCGCCAGCAGCTTGGCGGTAGCGGGAGTCTCCTACAATGAGCAGTTCTTC. Translating it yields CASSLAVAGVSYNEQFF.

This chain connects TRBV5-1 to TRBJ2-5; D not certain. The germline gives CDR1 SGHRS, CDR2 YFSETQ. The CDR3 is made up of 14 amino acids. V was pared by 0 bases and J by 1 base, with 7 bases between. The CDR3 coding sequence is TGCGCCAGCAGCTTGGGTCAAATCCAAGAGACCCAGTACTTC. This codes for CASSLGQIQETQYF.

The J gene is TRBJ1-1, the V gene TRBV28, with TRBD1 identical over 7 bases. V shed 5 bases and J 3 bases; nucleotides not matched to a gene: 6. Germline-derived CDR1 and CDR2 are MDHEN and SYDVKM. The CDR3 covers 14 residues. CDR3 sequence (DNA): TGTGCCAGCAGTAGTCAGGGGGTAGACACTGAAGCTTTCTTT. Protein product: CASSSQGVDTEAFF.

This chain uses TRBV6-1 with TRBJ2-2; D is uncertain. Trimming pared 7 bases from V and 9 bases from J, leaving 12 bases between. The CDR3 covers 12 residues. Germline loops: CDR1 MNHNS, CDR2 SASEGT. CDR3 sequence (DNA): TGTGCCAGCACTAGAGTCGGACGGGAGCTGTTTTTT. It specifies CASTRVGRELFF.

The J gene is TRBJ2-7, the V gene TRBV11-2; weak D call: TRBD2 (6 bases). Germline CDR1 is SGHAT and CDR2 is FQNNGV. Trimming took 5 bases from V and 3 from J, leaving 20 bases between them. This CDR3 is 16 amino acids long. CDR3 coding DNA: TGTGCCAGCAGCCTTTCCCAGGGCGGAGGGTTCTACGAGCAGTACTTC. Translating gives CASSLSQGGGFYEQYF.

V gene TRBV28 combines with J gene TRBJ2-5, with 9 bases lining up with TRBD1. This CDR3 has 15 amino acids. V was clipped by 4 bases and J by 5 bases; unmatched bases: 8. Germline CDR1 is MDHEN and CDR2 is SYDVKM. The CDR3 reads CASSSSQGARETQYF. The CDR3 region has the DNA TGTGCCAGCAGTTCTTCACAGGGGGCGCGGGAGACCCAGTACTTC. The entire variable domain, with the rest obtained from reference TRBV28 and TRBJ2-5, is as follows: DVKVTQSSRYLVKRTGEKVFLECVQDMDHENMFWYRQDPGLGLRLIYFSYDVKMKEKGDIPEGYSVSREKKERFSLILESASTNQTSMYLCASSSSQGARETQYFGPGTRLLVL.

The chain employs TRBV7-8 and TRBJ1-2; 8 bases map to TRBD1. Germline CDR1 is SGHVS and CDR2 is FQNEAQ. With 1 base clipped from V and 4 bases from J, the junction kept 5 bases outside the gene matches. The CDR3 runs to 15 residues. The CDR3 nucleotides read TGTGCCAGCAGCTTAGTGGACAGGGAGGGCTATGGCTACACCTTC. It yields the protein CASSLVDREGYGYTF.

CDR3 sequence (DNA): TGTGCCACCCAGGGAAGTGGCGGGGAGCTGTTTTTT. It yields the protein CATQGSGGELFF. The chain has TRBV10-3 and TRBJ2-2, with D possibly matching TRBD1 (5 bases). CDR1 and CDR2 (germline): ENHRY, SYGVKD. CDR3 length equals 12 residues. The V gene lost 10 bases and the J gene lost 7 bases, with 13 bases spanning the gap.

The chain employs TRBV18 and TRBJ1-3, with D hard to call. The CDR3 is 19 residues long. Deletions cut 4 bases from V and 2 bases from J, with 24 bases between. CDR1 is KGHSH, CDR2 LQKENI, per germline. The CDR3 DNA follows: TGTGCCAGCTCACTTAGGCCCCCCGGGGATAGCGCTGCTGGAAACACCATATATTTT. Translated: CASSLRPPGDSAAGNTIYF. Complete variable domain (other parts from reference TRBV18 and TRBJ1-3): NAGVMQNPRHLVRRRGQEARLRCSPMKGHSHVYWYRQLPEEGLKFMVYLQKENIIDESGMPKERFSAEFPKEGPSILRIQQVVRGDSAAYFCASSLRPPGDSAAGNTIYFGEGSWLTVV.

This clone was seen once. The chain joins TRBV5-1 to TRBJ2-5; 7 bases match TRBD1. The V segment lost 1 base and the J segment 3 bases; nucleotides outside the gene matches: 0. This CDR3 is 13 amino acids long. Germline V CDR1 and CDR2: SGHRS, YFSETQ. CDR3 in DNA: TGCGCCAGCAGCTTGACAGGGGAAGAGACCCAGTACTTC. The encoded protein is CASSLTGEETQYF.